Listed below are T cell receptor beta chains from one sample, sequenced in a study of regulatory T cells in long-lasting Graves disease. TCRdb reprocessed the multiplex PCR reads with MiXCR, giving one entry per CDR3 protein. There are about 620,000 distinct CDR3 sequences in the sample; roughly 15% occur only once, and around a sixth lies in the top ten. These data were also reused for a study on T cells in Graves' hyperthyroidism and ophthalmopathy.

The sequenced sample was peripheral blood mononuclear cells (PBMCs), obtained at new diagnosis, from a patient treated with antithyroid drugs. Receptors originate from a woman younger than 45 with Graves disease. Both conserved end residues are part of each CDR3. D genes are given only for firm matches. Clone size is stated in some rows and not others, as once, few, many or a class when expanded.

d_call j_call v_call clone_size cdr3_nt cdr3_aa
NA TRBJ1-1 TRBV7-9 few TGTGCCAGCAGCCAGCAGATTATGAACACTGAAGCTTTCTTT CASSQQIMNTEAFF
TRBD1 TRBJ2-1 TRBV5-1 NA TGCGCCAGCAGCTCCGTTCCGGGACAGGGGTCGTCCAATGAGCAGTTCTTC CASSSVPGQGSSNEQFF
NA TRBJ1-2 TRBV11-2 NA TGTGCCAGCAGCTTAACGTCAGAGTATGGCTACACCTTC CASSLTSEYGYTF
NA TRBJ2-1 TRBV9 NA TGTGCCAGCAGCCCGTACCATCAGTCGTCCAATGAGCAGTTCTTC CASSPYHQSSNEQFF
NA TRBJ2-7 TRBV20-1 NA TGCAGTGCTCTACAAGGGGACACTCAGGAGCAGTACTTC CSALQGDTQEQYF
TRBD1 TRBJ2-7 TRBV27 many TGTGCCAGCAGGAGGGGACAGGGTACAGGAGAGCAGTACTTC CASRRGQGTGEQYF
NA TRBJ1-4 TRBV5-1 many TGCGCCAGCAGCTCCGACCGGGCTACATTCGGAGAAAAACTGTTTTTT CASSSDRATFGEKLFF
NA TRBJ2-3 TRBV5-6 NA TGTGCCAGCAGCTTGGGCCCGCTCGGGGGCACAGATACGCAGTATTTT CASSLGPLGGTDTQYF
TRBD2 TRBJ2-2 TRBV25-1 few TGTGCCAGCAGTGAATCGGGAGGGACTACCCGGTGGACCGGGGAGCTGTTTTTT CASSESGGTTRWTGELFF
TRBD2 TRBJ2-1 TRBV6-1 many TGTGCCAGCAGAAAACTAGCGGGATTTGTGGAAGTCACCTACAATGAGCAGTTCTTC CASRKLAGFVEVTYNEQFF
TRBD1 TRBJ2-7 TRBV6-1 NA TGTGCCAGCAGTGTAGACAGGGGAATCTACGAGCAGTACTTC CASSVDRGIYEQYF
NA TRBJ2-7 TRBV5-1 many TGCGCCAGCAGCTTGGTTCCGGGACCGTACGAGCAGTACTTC CASSLVPGPYEQYF
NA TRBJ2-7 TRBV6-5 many TGTGCCAGCAGTTACTCGATGATGAAGACGGCCCGCGAGCAGTACTTC CASSYSMMKTAREQYF
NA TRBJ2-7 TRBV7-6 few TGTGCCAGCAGCTTAGGATCGTGGAACAGTCACAACGAGCAGTACTTC CASSLGSWNSHNEQYF
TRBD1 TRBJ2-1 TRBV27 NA TGTGCCAGCAGCCCGTCCGGGACAGGTAGCCATGAGCAGTTCTTC CASSPSGTGSHEQFF
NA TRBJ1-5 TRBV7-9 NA TGTGCCAGCAGCTGGTTGGGAAATCAGCCCCAGCATTTT CASSWLGNQPQHF
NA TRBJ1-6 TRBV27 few TGTGCCTCAGGGATGCTCAGGGAGAATTCACCCCTCCACTTT CASGMLRENSPLHF
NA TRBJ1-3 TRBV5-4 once TGTGCCAGCAGCTTGGGGGAGGTGGCTGGAAACACCATATATTTT CASSLGEVAGNTIYF
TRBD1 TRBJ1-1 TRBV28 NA TGTGCCAGCAATAAACCCACAGGGGGGGTGAGCACTGAAGCTTTCTTT CASNKPTGGVSTEAFF
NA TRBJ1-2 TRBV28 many TGTGCCAGCAGTGAGGGGGTGAACTCGCGAGGCTACACCTTC CASSEGVNSRGYTF
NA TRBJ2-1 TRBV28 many TGTGCCAGCAGCAAGGACAGAGCCTACAATGAGCAGTTCTTC CASSKDRAYNEQFF
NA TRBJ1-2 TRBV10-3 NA TGTGCCATCAGTCAGCCAGGCTCTGGCTACACCTTC CAISQPGSGYTF
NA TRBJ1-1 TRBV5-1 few TGCGCCAGCAGCTTGCAGGGAGAAGCTCTCTTT CASSLQGEALF
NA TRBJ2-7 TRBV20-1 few TGCAGTGCTAGAGATCTAGCCAGGGGATCCAACGAGCAGTACTTC CSARDLARGSNEQYF
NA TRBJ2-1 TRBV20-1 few TGCAGTGCTAGTCGGGGGACTTATAATGAGCAGTTCTTC CSASRGTYNEQFF
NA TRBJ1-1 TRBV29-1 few TGCAGCGTTGAAGATGGCTCCCGGGGTTGGACTGAAGCTTTCTTT CSVEDGSRGWTEAFF
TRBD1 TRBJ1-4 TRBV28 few TGTGCCACGTTCCAGCGGACAGGGCCTGAAAAACTGTTTTTT CATFQRTGPEKLFF
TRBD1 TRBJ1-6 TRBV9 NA TGTGCCAGCAGCGCCACAGGGGGCGGTTCACCCCTCCACTTT CASSATGGGSPLHF
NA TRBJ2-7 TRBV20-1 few TGCAGTGCTAGAGGGCGCATGGGTTTCTACGAGCAGTACTTC CSARGRMGFYEQYF
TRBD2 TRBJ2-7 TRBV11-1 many TGTGCCAGCAGCTCTCGACTAGCGGGATACGAGCAGTACTTC CASSSRLAGYEQYF
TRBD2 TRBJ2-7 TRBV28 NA TGTGCCAGCAGTTTATGGTCTAGCGGGGCCCCCTACGAGCAGTACTTC CASSLWSSGAPYEQYF
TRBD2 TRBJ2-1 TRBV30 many TGTGCCTGGATGTTTTGGAAGCGGGAGGGCCATAATGAGCAGTTCTTC CAWMFWKREGHNEQFF
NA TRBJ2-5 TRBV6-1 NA TGTGCCAGCAGTGAAGCGAAGGCCCTAATGGGAGAGACCCAGTACTTC CASSEAKALMGETQYF
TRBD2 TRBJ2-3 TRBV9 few TGTGCCAGCAGCGTTAGCGGGAGCGGGACAGATACGCAGTATTTT CASSVSGSGTDTQYF
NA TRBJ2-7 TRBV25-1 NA TGTGCCAGCAGTGATCAAAATGAGGGACAGCAGTACTTC CASSDQNEGQQYF
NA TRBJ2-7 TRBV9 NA TGTGCCAGCAGCGTAGGGTCCCAAACCTACGAGCAGTACTTC CASSVGSQTYEQYF
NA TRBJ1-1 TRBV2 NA TGTGCCAGCAGGAGGGAGGGAACGAACACTGAAGCTTTCTTT CASRREGTNTEAFF
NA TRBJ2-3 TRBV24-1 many TGTGCCACCAGTGTTTCGGGCGGGGATACGCAGTATTTT CATSVSGGDTQYF
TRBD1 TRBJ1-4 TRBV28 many TGTGCCAGCAGCGTCCGGGACAGGGAAAAACTGTTTTTT CASSVRDREKLFF
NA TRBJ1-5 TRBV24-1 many TGTGCCACCAGTGACGAGGGACGGGATAGCAATCAGCCCCAGCATTTT CATSDEGRDSNQPQHF
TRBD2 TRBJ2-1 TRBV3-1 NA TGTGCCAGCAGCCCCTCTAGCGGGAGTATCGCCTACAATGAGCAGTTCTTC CASSPSSGSIAYNEQFF
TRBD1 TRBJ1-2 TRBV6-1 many TGTGCCAGCAGTGCTCGGACAGGGGATAACTATGGCTACACCTTC CASSARTGDNYGYTF
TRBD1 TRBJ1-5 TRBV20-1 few TGCAGTGCTAGGACAGGGGGCGGTCAGCCCCAGCATTTT CSARTGGGQPQHF
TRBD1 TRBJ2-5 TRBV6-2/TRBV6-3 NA TGTGCCAGCAGTTACACACAGGGGCCCCAAGAGACCCAGTACTTC CASSYTQGPQETQYF
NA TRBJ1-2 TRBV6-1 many TGTGCCAGCACGGGGTATGGCTACACCTTC CASTGYGYTF